These 8 T cell receptor beta chains originate from one sample sequenced in a study of T-cell memory formation after mild COVID-19 (dated by TCRdb to about 2021). The library was produced with 5' RACE. Sequenced on an Illumina NovaSeq 6000. TCRdb reprocessing: public reads trimmed at Q25 with fastp, clones called with MiXCR, in-frame beta chains kept. Each CDR3 protein appears once, grouped with its most common genes and DNA. A total of roughly 350,000 distinct CDR3 sequences appear in this sample, around 28% of them only once. Approximately 13% of the sample is taken by the ten largest. The sequenced sample was PBMCs or a T cell subset sorted from them (not recorded which). These TCRs come from an adult woman who had mild COVID-19 (a few samples of this study predate the infection). The sample titles of this study are shuffled in the database, so cell type and time point are left out; the donor was told from shared clones.

The chain has TRBV4-1 and TRBJ2-5; D is unresolved. The CDR3 contains 15 residues. V was shortened by 0 bases and J by 5 bases, with 13 bases between the two germline ends. CDR1 is MGHRA and CDR2 is YSYEKL in the germline V gene. The CDR3 loop is CASSQEGSWLETQYF. The CDR3, as DNA: TGCGCCAGCAGCCAAGAAGGGTCTTGGCTGGAGACCCAGTACTTC.

The chain carries TRBV29-1 and TRBJ1-5; 7 nucleotides agree with TRBD1. V gave up 5 bases and J gave up 1 base; unmatched junction bases: 2. This CDR3 has 13 residues. The germline gives CDR1 SQVTM, CDR2 ANQGSEA. CDR3 coding DNA: TGCAGCGTTAGACAGGGAAGCAATCAGCCCCAGCATTTT. The encoded protein is CSVRQGSNQPQHF.

This clonotype appeared a few times. The chain has TRBV2 and TRBJ1-2; a possible D gene is TRBD1 (5 bases). V lost 6 bases and J 6 bases, leaving 14 bases between the germline ends. Germline assignment: CDR1 SNHLY and CDR2 FYNNEI. The CDR3 has 13 amino acids. The CDR3 nucleotides read TGTGCCAGCAGCCTCCTTATCAGGGATGGCTACACCTTC. Translated: CASSLLIRDGYTF. The whole variable domain, remainder taken from reference TRBV2 and TRBJ1-2, is EPEVTQTPSHQVTQMGQEVILRCVPISNHLYFYWYRQILGQKVEFLVSFYNNEISEKSEIFDDQFSVERPDGSNFTLKIRSTKLEDSAMYFCASSLLIRDGYTFGSGTRLTVV.

V is TRBV5-5 and J is TRBJ1-4; 9 bases line up with TRBD1. V shed 2 bases and J 5 bases; nucleotides not matched to a gene: 4. This CDR3 is 15 amino acids long. CDR1 SGHKS and CDR2 YYEKEE come from the germline V gene (reference sequence). The CDR3 spells CASSFDGTGNEKLFF. The CDR3 bases are TGTGCCAGCAGCTTTGACGGGACAGGGAATGAAAAACTGTTTTTT.

V is TRBV19 and J is TRBJ2-7, with 8 bases aligning to TRBD2. The V gene's germline CDR1 is LNHDA and CDR2 SQIVND (reference sequence). Trimming at V came to 6 bases and at J to 6 bases, leaving 4 bases not matched to a gene. The CDR3 has 12 residues. The CDR3 bases are TGTGCCAGTAGGGGAACTAGCGGCGAGCAGTACTTC. Translation gives CASRGTSGEQYF.

This clonotype was seen more than once but under ten times. J is TRBJ2-5 and V is TRBV25-1; D is perhaps TRBD1 (5 bases). This CDR3 is 12 amino acids long. Germline values: CDR1 MGHDK, CDR2 SYGVNS. The ends were cut back, 6 bases at V and 4 bases at J, with 9 bases in the middle. The CDR3 protein is CASRRGTETQYF. The DNA for the CDR3 is TGTGCCAGCAGAAGGGGCACAGAGACCCAGTACTTC.

The chain joins TRBV7-9 to TRBJ2-3; no clear D gene. The V and J ends lost 5 bases and 4 bases respectively, with 16 bases between them. CDR1 SEHNR and CDR2 FQNEAQ come from the germline V gene (reference sequence). CDR3 length equals 15 residues. CDR3 in amino acids: CASSGEQEWADTQYF. CDR3 nucleotides: TGTGCCAGCAGCGGCGAGCAGGAGTGGGCAGATACGCAGTATTTT.

The chain employs TRBV12-3 or TRBV12-4 and TRBJ1-5, with TRBD1 matching over 7 bases. V lost 6 bases and J lost 10; bases outside the gene matches: 15. This CDR3 has 15 residues. The CDR3 DNA follows: TGTGCCAGCAGAGCCGGGACAGCCAATATTCGACCCCAGCATTTT. It translates to CASRAGTANIRPQHF.